The entry below describes one TCR beta chain. Its specificity is not known. The naive CD8 fraction comprised CD45RO-negative cells positively selected for CCR7 and excluded terminally differentiated effector memory CD45RA+ cells. Method: immunoSEQ multiplex PCR; TCRdb's copy keeps in-frame clones and lacks some. The repertoire includes some 1,900,000 clones, about 95% of them detected once, and more than 0.95% sits in the top ten. The sample is drawn from a study of shared clonotypes between healthy human individuals. In the study overall: Each donor's CD4 naive and CD4 memory cells filled three plates apiece, CD8 naive two, and CD8 memory one. Study-wide findings and caveats: Despite large depth, rarefaction showed incomplete sorted-subset sequencing.

The V and J ends lost 7 bases and 6 bases, in that order; junction bases with no gene match: 10. The CDR3 extends over 14 amino acids. Looked up from germline, CDR1 is PRHDT and CDR2 is FYEKMQ (reference sequence). The sequenced sample consisted of naive CD8+ T cells sorted from blood. The chain combines TRBV13 with TRBJ2-7, with TRBD2 matching 9 bases. The receptor was isolated from a man aged 18 to 29 in good health. Here the CDR3 reads CASIGSSGSIEQYF. Here the CDR3 DNA reads TGTGCCAGCATCGGGAGTAGCGGGAGCATCGAGCAGTACTTC.